This T cell receptor (beta chain) was recovered during a study of blood T cell repertoires in COVID-19. Profiling relied on immunoSEQ multiplex PCR, and the TCRdb table lists in-frame clones only, not all of them. The sample contains around 120,000 clones, 65% to 90% of which appear only once. In germline, CDR1 is SEHNR, CDR2 FQNEAQ (reference sequence). This CDR3 comprises 15 residues. V was trimmed by 5 bases and J by 1 base, leaving 13 bases between them. The source of this sequence is a woman in her fifties or sixties who had recovered from COVID-19. The sequenced material came from PBMCs or T cells enriched from blood (not recorded which). The chain employs TRBV7-9 and TRBJ2-3, with D possibly TRBD2 on 5 matching bases. The CDR3 nucleotides are TGTGCCAGCAGCCGAGAGCGGATCGGCACAGATACGCAGTATTTT. As protein: CASSRERIGTDTQYF.